This T cell receptor (beta chain) was recovered during a study of T cells in Graves' hyperthyroidism and ophthalmopathy. The germline V gene encodes CDR1 MGHDK and CDR2 SYGVNS. The V and J ends lost 6 bases and 7 bases, in that order; junction bases with no gene match: 16. This CDR3 comprises 16 residues. Amplification of TCR beta CDR3 regions was performed using RNA transcripts as template. The HTBI primer set served for first-round RT-PCR of the TCR CDR3. TCRdb passed the multiplex PCR reads through MiXCR, listing each CDR3 protein once. The sample contains roughly 570,000 distinct CDR3 sequences, roughly 46% of which appear only once.

The TCR comes from an adult woman with Graves' disease, either hyperthyroidism or ophthalmopathy (not recorded which). The V and J genes are TRBV25-1 and TRBJ1-2; the match to TRBD1 covers 8 bases. Sequencing used peripheral blood or thyroid tissue (not recorded which). CDR3 residues: CASSYGQGRFGSGYTF. CDR3 nucleotides: TGTGCCAGCAGCTATGGACAGGGCCGCTTCGGAAGTGGCTACACCTTC.